This TCR beta chain was identified during a study of blood T cell repertoires in COVID-19. Only in-frame clones appear in the TCRdb table, and some are missing; sequencing was by immunoSEQ multiplex PCR. The table lists hundreds of thousands of clones, approximately 90% of them singletons. V was clipped by 5 bases and J by 10 bases, with 17 bases between them. The V gene's germline CDR1 is MGHDK and CDR2 SYGVNS. The CDR3 runs to 14 residues. Participants' own reports of clinical history determined their cohort assignment. The TCR originated in a woman between 50 and 59 years old who had recovered from COVID-19. The source material was PBMCs or T cells enriched from blood (not recorded which). This chain links TRBV25-1 with TRBJ1-4, with a weak D call TRBD1 (6 bases). The chain's CDR3 is CASSYRVQGGKLFF. The CDR3 DNA follows: TGTGCCAGCAGTTATCGAGTACAGGGTGGAAAACTGTTTTTT.